This TCR beta chain was obtained from a study of regulatory T cells in long-lasting Graves disease. Building the TCR beta libraries relied on iRepertoire HTBI primers, and CDR3 regions underwent Arm-PCR. TCRdb re-called the multiplex PCR reads through MiXCR, storing one row per CDR3 protein. Among a few hundred thousand distinct CDR3 sequences listed, 15% were seen once. Stated time point: newly diagnosed GD, antithyroid drugs for less than 3 months. The TCR library was made from RNA extracted from PBMCs. This clonotype has ten or more counts. V lost 6 bases to trimming and J lost 7 bases; unmatched junction nucleotides: 8. Germline loops: CDR1 SGHTA, CDR2 FQGNSA. This CDR3 has 13 amino acids. The same data also contributed to another study, on T cells in Graves' hyperthyroidism and ophthalmopathy. Per that paper: Researchers found most expanded thyroid clonotypes above 0.001 in blood as well.

This chain uses TRBV7-2 with TRBJ2-7, with 8 positions matching TRBD2. Sequenced material: peripheral blood mononuclear cells (PBMCs), taken at new diagnosis, from a patient treated with antithyroid drugs. This receptor was obtained from a middle-aged woman with Graves disease. CDR3 sequence (DNA): TGTGCCAGCAGTCGTAGCGGGACGGGGGAGCAGTACTTC. Translation gives CASSRSGTGEQYF.